These T cell receptor beta chains were read from a single sample in a study of shared clonotypes between healthy human individuals. Using immunoSEQ multiplex PCR, the repertoire was profiled, and TCRdb retains in-frame clones only, with some absent. The sample records about 980,000 clones, over 75% being singletons. The sample comprised memory CD4+ T cells sorted from blood. The origin of the receptors is a man younger than 30 in good health. The CDR3 runs from the conserved cysteine through the conserved F or W. The order of the fields is D gene, V gene, clone size, J gene, CDR3 DNA, CDR3 protein. The D gene is left open where the match is weak. A row's size may be missing; if present it is once, few, many or a size class.

NA,TRBV6-1,NA,TRBJ1-4,TGTGCCAGCAGTGAAGCTTGGGGGCGCGGCGAAAAACTGTTTTTT,CASSEAWGRGEKLFF
NA,TRBV5-1,NA,TRBJ1-1,TGCGCCAGCAGCTTGGAGGCCAGGGCGAACACTGAAGCTTTCTTT,CASSLEARANTEAFF
NA,TRBV5-1,many,TRBJ2-7,TGCGCCAGCAGAGAAGGGTTGGGTAGCTACGAGCAGTACTTC,CASREGLGSYEQYF
NA,TRBV7-3,few,TRBJ1-1,TGTGCCAGCAGCTTGGACAAAGACACTGAAGCTTTCTTT,CASSLDKDTEAFF
NA,TRBV10-3,NA,TRBJ2-1,TGTGCCATCAGTGAGTCTGGGTCTGCCGGTACCTACAATGAGCAGTTCTTC,CAISESGSAGTYNEQFF
NA,TRBV7-8,NA,TRBJ1-4,TGTGCCAGCAGTTTAGGAAAAGCGACTAATGAAAAACTGTTTTTT,CASSLGKATNEKLFF
NA,TRBV29-1,once,TRBJ2-5,TGCAGCGTTGGGCAGGGGACGGGGACCCAGTACTTC,CSVGQGTGTQYF
TRBD2,TRBV10-3,NA,TRBJ2-7,TGTGCCATCAGTGAACTAGCGGGCTCCTACGAGCAGTACTTC,CAISELAGSYEQYF
TRBD1,TRBV28,few,TRBJ1-4,TGTGCCAGCAGTTTATACTTAGGCGATGCGACAGGGGTTAATGAAAAACTGTTTTTT,CASSLYLGDATGVNEKLFF
NA,TRBV6-5,many,TRBJ1-2,TGTGCCAGCAGCCCCGGCGGACTATACTATGGCTACACCTTC,CASSPGGLYYGYTF
NA,TRBV19,NA,TRBJ2-7,TGTGCCAGTACGGCTGTGGGGCGGGAAAACGAGCAGTACTTC,CASTAVGRENEQYF
TRBD1,TRBV7-2,NA,TRBJ2-5,TGTGCCAGCAGCTCTAGATACAGGGGGCAAGAGACCCAGTACTTC,CASSSRYRGQETQYF
NA,TRBV5-5,NA,TRBJ1-5,TGTGCCAGCAGCTCATACATTAGCAATCAGCCCCAGCATTTT,CASSSYISNQPQHF
NA,TRBV28,NA,TRBJ2-7,TGTGCCAGCAGTTTACCTACAGGGCCCTACGAGCAGTACTTC,CASSLPTGPYEQYF
NA,TRBV7-2,NA,TRBJ2-3,TGTGCCAGCAGCTTCGAAGGTGGTGGTTATACGCAGTATTTT,CASSFEGGGYTQYF
TRBD1,TRBV4-1,NA,TRBJ1-2,TGCGCCAGCAGCCAGGAACCGGGACAGTTGAAGTGGGGCTACACCTTC,CASSQEPGQLKWGYTF
NA,TRBV4-3,once,TRBJ2-1,TGCGCCAGCAGCCAAGAGGACCTTAACAATGAGCAGTTCTTC,CASSQEDLNNEQFF
NA,TRBV4-2,NA,TRBJ2-7,TGTGCCAGCAGCCTAGTGAGCGGTACCTCCTACGAGCAGTACTTC,CASSLVSGTSYEQYF
NA,TRBV5-5,NA,TRBJ1-6,TGTGCCAGCAGCACCACTTCCAACTCCTATAATTCACCCCTCCACTTT,CASSTTSNSYNSPLHF
TRBD1,TRBV30,NA,TRBJ2-5,TGTGCCTGGAGTGTACTGAGGACAGGGGTTCTATACTTC,CAWSVLRTGVLYF
TRBD1,TRBV5-1,NA,TRBJ2-3,TGCGCCAGCCTTCTTACAGGGGGCTCAGATACGCAGTATTTT,CASLLTGGSDTQYF
NA,TRBV10-2,NA,TRBJ1-5,TGCGCCACTAGACCGGACTCAAATCAGCCCCAGCATTTT,CATRPDSNQPQHF
TRBD1,TRBV6-1,NA,TRBJ1-5,TGTGCCAGCAGTGTAAGGACAGGGTCGGCGCTGGAGCCCCAGCATTTT,CASSVRTGSALEPQHF
NA,TRBV6-1,NA,TRBJ1-5,TGTGCCAGCAGTGAAGCTGGGGGGGTAAGTCTTCAGCCCCAGCATTTT,CASSEAGGVSLQPQHF
TRBD1,TRBV5-1,NA,TRBJ1-1,TGCGCCAGCAGCTTGGCCGCGGGACAGGGGACTGAAGCTTTCTTT,CASSLAAGQGTEAFF
TRBD1,TRBV6-5,NA,TRBJ1-1,TGTGCCAGCACCGAGTTGGGACAGGGGGGTTCTGAAGCTTTCTTT,CASTELGQGGSEAFF
NA,TRBV10-3,NA,TRBJ2-7,TGTGCCATCAGTGGGCAGGGTGGCGAGCAGTACTTC,CAISGQGGEQYF
NA,TRBV19,NA,TRBJ1-1,TGTGCCAGTAGTATAGTTTCTGGGGGAACTGAAGCTTTCTTT,CASSIVSGGTEAFF
NA,TRBV28,NA,TRBJ2-7,TGTGCCAGCAGGCCGGGACAAAACCCCCGACCGATCTACGAGCAGTACTTC,CASRPGQNPRPIYEQYF
TRBD2,TRBV6-5,once,TRBJ2-5,TGTGCCAGCAGCCCAGGACTAGTTTCGGAGACCCAGTACTTC,CASSPGLVSETQYF
TRBD2,TRBV5-1,many,TRBJ2-7,TGCGCCAGCAGCTCTAGCGGGGGTTCCTACGAGCAGTACTTC,CASSSSGGSYEQYF
NA,TRBV15,NA,TRBJ1-4,TGTGCCACCAGCAGAGGCTCGGAGGGGGTATATGAAAAACTGTTTTTT,CATSRGSEGVYEKLFF
TRBD1,TRBV2,NA,TRBJ2-7,TGTGCCAGCACCGGTGAGACAGGGGGCTCCGAGCAGTACTTC,CASTGETGGSEQYF
NA,TRBV16,few,TRBJ2-5,TGTGCCAGCAGCCAATCCCAGGTACAAGAGACCCAGTACTTC,CASSQSQVQETQYF
TRBD1,TRBV2,NA,TRBJ1-1,TGTGCCAGAAAGGGACAGGGGTTTATGAACACTGAAGCTTTCTTT,CARKGQGFMNTEAFF
TRBD2,TRBV9,NA,TRBJ2-2,TGTGCCAGCAGCCCTTACGGACTAGGTGGGACCGGGGAGCTGTTTTTT,CASSPYGLGGTGELFF
NA,TRBV4-1,NA,TRBJ1-6,TGCGCCAGCAGCCGCCATTCTTCGAGCTCGGGGAATTCACCCCTCCACTTT,CASSRHSSSSGNSPLHF
NA,TRBV5-1,few,TRBJ2-3,TGCGCCAGCAGCTTGTGGGCCAGCACAGATACGCAGTATTTT,CASSLWASTDTQYF
NA,TRBV7-2,NA,TRBJ2-7,TGTGCCAGCAGCCGACTTAGTATTTCTTCGACCCCCTACGAGCAGTACTTC,CASSRLSISSTPYEQYF
NA,TRBV7-8,NA,TRBJ2-6,TGTGCCAGCAGCAGGGACTCTGGGGCCAACGTCCTGACTTTC,CASSRDSGANVLTF
TRBD1,TRBV5-6,NA,TRBJ1-2,TGTGCCAGCAGTACAGGGGGCATTGGCTACACCTTC,CASSTGGIGYTF
TRBD1,TRBV7-9,NA,TRBJ1-2,TGTGCCAGCAGCCCAAACCCGGGACAGGGCCCCTATGGCTACACCTTC,CASSPNPGQGPYGYTF